This T cell receptor beta chain stems from a study of blood T cell repertoires in COVID-19. As for the study in general: Nucleic acid was either cDNA or gDNA, and it came from T cells, B-cell-depleted T cells, or PBMCs.

V lost 5 bases and J lost 8, with 16 bases in between. Germline V gene data show CDR1 as LNHDA and CDR2 as SQIVND (reference sequence). This CDR3 spans 14 amino acids. Some clones are missing from TCRdb's copy, which holds only in-frame ones; the method was immunoSEQ multiplex PCR. Here the sample spans about 120,000 clones, 70% to 85% being singletons. The TCR comes from an older woman with acute or convalescent COVID-19. V usage is TRBV19 and J usage is TRBJ1-5; D is unresolved. The sequencing input was peripheral blood. Here the CDR3 reads CASSPWGGREPQHF. In nucleotides, the CDR3 is TGTGCCAGTAGTCCTTGGGGAGGTCGTGAGCCCCAGCATTTT.